This entry features one T cell receptor beta chain sequence. Its antigen has not been determined. Base qualities are not recorded, but no much larger clone differs from it by a single base. From the cysteine through the phenylalanine, the CDR3 covers 14 amino acids. Just the 42-base CDR3 DNA is kept, in frame starting at base 1. The V end loses 8 bases and the J end loses 1 base, and a stretch of 14 bases separates them. In this study, sorted CD4+ and CD8+ T cells from the blood of healthy subjects and of severe aplastic anemia patients had their TCR repertoires deep-sequenced. Ficoll-Paque density gradient centrifugation was used to isolate peripheral blood mononuclear cells. Before DNA was extracted, CD4+ and CD8+ T cells were sorted using either FACS or magnetic beads. The data originate from a study of CD8+CD57+ T cells in acquired aplastic anemia listed by TCRdb under 2018. At the level of the whole study: Extracted DNA from sorted CD4+ and CD8+ cells averaged around 3.2 ug, ranging from roughly 0.2 to 30 ug. Mean read counts for healthy donor samples were about 10.8 million for CD4+ cells and about 12 million for CD8+ cells. Findings and caveats that apply to the study as a whole: Although 25 to 30 CD8+ CDR3 sequences were shared by patients and controls, these sequences appeared highly expressed in patients and within the immunodominant clones of patients. CD8+ Simpson's diversity did not differ significantly between patients and healthy controls (P=0.060).

Profiling of TCR beta VDJ combinations and CDR3 sequences used genomic DNA as the template. TCR repertoire sequencing was run on an Illumina HiSeq 2000. Per the authors' processing: Repertoires were assessed using TRBV/TRBJ rearrangement plots, CDR3 size and DJ length profiles, and Simpson's diversity index. The most abundant DNA sequence in the deep sequencing data was defined as the immunodominant clone. CDR3 amino acid sequences were screened for sharing across subjects and were compared with published repertoires and the VDJdb database. Clones were called with MiXCR by TCRdb after fastp trimmed the public reads at Q25, and only in-frame beta chains were retained. Each entry merges the rows of one CDR3 protein and shows their most common DNA and genes. These V and J calls derive from TCRdb rather than the authors' analysis. The sample table records some 48,000 distinct CDR3 sequences; approximately 78% of these occur just once. The ten largest account for approximately 34% of the sample.

Sequenced material: sorted CD4+, CD8+, or CD8+CD57+ T cells (not recorded which) from PBMCs. This sequence originates from a human donor in good health, serving as a control. Here the chain combines TRBV12-3 or TRBV12-4 and TRBJ1-1; TRBD1 is perhaps the D gene, given 6 matching bases. The CDR3 protein is CASGGGMGNTEAFF. The DNA sequence is as follows: TGTGCCAGCGGGGGCGGGATGGGGAACACTGAAGCTTTCTTT.